These T cell receptor beta chains were read from a single sample in a study of shared clonotypes between healthy human individuals. Method: immunoSEQ multiplex PCR; TCRdb's copy keeps in-frame clones and lacks some. The table lists 90,000 to 120,000 clones, around 65% of them singletons. The sequencing sample was made of memory CD8+ T cells sorted from blood. These receptors were obtained from a woman younger than 45 in good health. CDR3s include the opening cysteine and the closing phenylalanine or tryptophan. Fields, in order: clone size, J gene, D gene, V gene, CDR3 DNA, CDR3 protein. D genes are given only for firm matches. The size field is filled for only some rows; it gives once, few, many or a size class.

.,TRBJ1-1,.,TRBV5-1,TGCGCCAGCAGCTTTGTTCAGCTAGACACTGAAGCTTTCTTT,CASSFVQLDTEAFF
many,TRBJ2-3,.,TRBV9,TGTGCCAGCAGCGTAGGTGGGGGCTCAGATACGCAGTATTTT,CASSVGGGSDTQYF
.,TRBJ2-1,TRBD1,TRBV6-1,TGTGCCAGCAGTGTTTCGGGACAGGGACTTGAGCAGTTCTTC,CASSVSGQGLEQFF
.,TRBJ2-6,.,TRBV15,TGTGCCACCAGCAGAGATCGAGGCTCTGGGGCCAACGTCCTGACTTTC,CATSRDRGSGANVLTF
.,TRBJ1-2,TRBD1,TRBV27,TGTGCCAGCAGTCACGGGACAGGGGGCAACTATGGCTACACCTTC,CASSHGTGGNYGYTF
.,TRBJ2-7,TRBD1,TRBV11-3,TGTGCCAGCAGCCCTAGACAGGGTAGCTACGAGCAGTACTTC,CASSPRQGSYEQYF
once,TRBJ2-1,TRBD2,TRBV28,TGTGCCAGCAGGTCCGGGACTATAAATGAGCAGTTCTTC,CASRSGTINEQFF
.,TRBJ2-1,.,TRBV30,TGTGCCTGGAGTGTTTCTGGGCGAAATGAGCAGTTCTTC,CAWSVSGRNEQFF
few,TRBJ1-5,.,TRBV30,TGTGCCTGGAGTCTGGGAAACAATCAGCCCCAGCATTTT,CAWSLGNNQPQHF
.,TRBJ2-6,.,TRBV6-5,TGTGCCAGCAGTTACTCGACGGATGGGGCCAACGTCCTGACTTTC,CASSYSTDGANVLTF
.,TRBJ2-1,.,TRBV2,TGTGCCAGCCAGTTAGCCACTTCTAGGCCCCACAATGAGCAGTTCTTC,CASQLATSRPHNEQFF
few,TRBJ2-2,.,TRBV11-1,TGTGCCAGCACAGAGGACACCGGGGAGCTGTTTTTT,CASTEDTGELFF
.,TRBJ2-1,TRBD2,TRBV19,TGTGCCAGTACTGATAGGGGCACGACTAGCGGCAATGAGCAGTTCTTC,CASTDRGTTSGNEQFF
.,TRBJ2-1,.,TRBV29-1,TGCAGCGTCATGCCTCCGGACCCAAGAGCCTACAATGAGCAGTTCTTC,CSVMPPDPRAYNEQFF
medium-sized,TRBJ2-6,.,TRBV15,TGTGCCACCAGCAGAGCGCAGGGATCTGGGGCCAACGTCCTGACTTTC,CATSRAQGSGANVLTF
.,TRBJ2-2,.,TRBV11-3,TGTGCCAGCAGGGGACGGAACACCGGGGAGCTGTTTTTT,CASRGRNTGELFF
.,TRBJ2-1,TRBD2,TRBV10-3,TGTGCCATCAACCATGACGCGGGAGCCGATGAGCAGTTCTTC,CAINHDAGADEQFF
.,TRBJ2-7,.,TRBV28,TGTGCCAGCAGGACAGCCGCAAACGGACCGGACTACGAGCAGTACTTC,CASRTAANGPDYEQYF
.,TRBJ2-3,TRBD1,TRBV5-5,TGTGCCAGCAGCAGACAGGGGTCGATGACAGATACGCAGTATTTT,CASSRQGSMTDTQYF
.,TRBJ2-2,.,TRBV4-1,TGCGCCAGCAGCCAATATACACCCCCTAACACCGGGGAGCTGTTTTTT,CASSQYTPPNTGELFF
few,TRBJ2-5,TRBD1,TRBV7-9,TGTGCCAGCAGCGAAGGGGCAGGGGGCAAGAAGACCCAGTACTTC,CASSEGAGGKKTQYF
.,TRBJ1-2,.,TRBV4-2,TGTGCCAGCAGCCAAGACAGGGATTTGAACTATGGCTACACCTTC,CASSQDRDLNYGYTF
.,TRBJ2-1,TRBD2,TRBV28,TGTGCCAGCAGTTTCCCGAACGTAGGGGCTACTAGCGGGAGCCGAGCCTACAATGAGCAGTTCTTC,CASSFPNVGATSGSRAYNEQFF
.,TRBJ2-5,TRBD2,TRBV13,TGTGCCAGCAGCCACGACTCTAGCGGGGGGTCCCAGTACTTC,CASSHDSSGGSQYF
.,TRBJ2-4,TRBD1,TRBV25-1,TGTGCCAGCAGTGGGGGACAGGGGTCCCTCGCGAACATTCAGTACTTC,CASSGGQGSLANIQYF
once,TRBJ2-7,.,TRBV14,TGTGCCAGCAGGAAGGGGCCAACCTACGAGCAGTACTTC,CASRKGPTYEQYF
.,TRBJ1-2,.,TRBV19,TGTGCCAGTAGTGCGGCGGGCTTACCCTATGGCTACACCTTC,CASSAAGLPYGYTF
.,TRBJ1-5,.,TRBV19,TGTGCCAGTAGTATACGAGGGTGGGAATTAAATCAGCCCCAGCATTTT,CASSIRGWELNQPQHF
few,TRBJ2-7,.,TRBV5-1,TGCGCCAGCAGCTCTAACGGACGGGGAGCCTACGAGCAGTACTTC,CASSSNGRGAYEQYF
.,TRBJ1-1,.,TRBV6-1,TGTGCCAGCAGTGAATCGATCTCTCAGGCGGTAAACACTGAAGCTTTCTTT,CASSESISQAVNTEAFF
few,TRBJ1-1,.,TRBV6-5,TGTGCCAGCAGTTACGACAGAAACACTGAAGCTTTCTTT,CASSYDRNTEAFF
.,TRBJ2-7,.,TRBV27,TGTGCCAGCACCTCCTCCCGGGCCGCAGCCTACGAGCAGTACTTC,CASTSSRAAAYEQYF
.,TRBJ1-3,.,TRBV30,TGTGCCTGGAGTGGCGGTACAGTAGGAAACACCATATATTTT,CAWSGGTVGNTIYF
.,TRBJ1-5,.,TRBV4-1,TGCGCCAGCAGCCTCCCAAATCAGCCCCAGCATTTT,CASSLPNQPQHF
.,TRBJ2-1,TRBD2,TRBV29-1,TGCAGCGTTGTACTAGCGGGTTCCCATGAGCAGTTCTTC,CSVVLAGSHEQFF
.,TRBJ1-3,.,TRBV29-1,TGCAGCGTAGCCATACAGGGCCCAGGAAACACCATATATTTT,CSVAIQGPGNTIYF
.,TRBJ1-5,.,TRBV10-2,TGCGCCAGCAGTGAGGAGTTAATAGCTAATCAGCCCCAGCATTTT,CASSEELIANQPQHF
.,TRBJ2-1,.,TRBV27,TGTGCCAGCAGTATTGGCCTAAATGAGCAGTTCTTC,CASSIGLNEQFF
.,TRBJ2-7,.,TRBV6-8,TGTGCCAGCAGTTACTCGAGCGAGCAGTACTTC,CASSYSSEQYF
.,TRBJ2-1,.,TRBV7-7,TGTGCCAGCAGCTTAGTCCCAGCGTTGTACAATGAGCAGTTCTTC,CASSLVPALYNEQFF
few,TRBJ1-1,.,TRBV27,TGTGCCAGCAGACAAATATCGGGGGCTGAAGCTTTCTTT,CASRQISGAEAFF
.,TRBJ2-7,TRBD1,TRBV6-1,TGTGCCAGCAGTGAAGCGGGACAGGTTCCCTACGAGCAGTACTTC,CASSEAGQVPYEQYF
.,TRBJ1-1,.,TRBV7-9,TGTGCCAGCAGCCCCCAATGGGGTGGTACTGAAGCTTTCTTT,CASSPQWGGTEAFF
few,TRBJ2-1,.,TRBV5-1,TGCGCCAGCAGCTTGGACAGTAGCTCCTACAATGAGCAGTTCTTC,CASSLDSSSYNEQFF
.,TRBJ2-7,.,TRBV5-1,TGCGCCAGCAGCTGGAGGACCCGCCGGTACGAGCAGTACTTC,CASSWRTRRYEQYF
.,TRBJ1-3,.,TRBV7-2,TGTGCCAGCAGCTTCTCTGGAAACACCATATATTTT,CASSFSGNTIYF
few,TRBJ1-1,.,TRBV28,TGTGCCAGCAGCTTCGTCCTGGGGGAGGGCATCTCTGAAGCTTTCTTT,CASSFVLGEGISEAFF
.,TRBJ2-7,TRBD1,TRBV27,TGTGCCAGCAGTTTAACATGGACAGGGACCTCCTACGAGCAGTACTTC,CASSLTWTGTSYEQYF
few,TRBJ2-7,.,TRBV7-8,TGTGCCAGCAGCCCCGGGGGACTCGACGAGCAGTACTTC,CASSPGGLDEQYF
.,TRBJ2-3,.,TRBV7-9,TGTGCCAGCAGCCATCCCCGGGCAGGGGGCACAGATACGCAGTATTTT,CASSHPRAGGTDTQYF
few,TRBJ1-4,.,TRBV11-2,TGTGCCATCAACTTCGGGGGGTCGGCTAATGAAAAACTGTTTTTT,CAINFGGSANEKLFF
.,TRBJ2-1,.,TRBV9,TGTGCCAGCAGCGCCTGGACCGGGGCTTACAATGAGCAGTTCTTC,CASSAWTGAYNEQFF
.,TRBJ2-3,.,TRBV10-3,TGTGCCATCAGTGAGTCGTTGGACGCTGATACGCAGTATTTT,CAISESLDADTQYF
.,TRBJ1-3,.,TRBV19,TGTGCCAGTAGGGGAGCGGATTTTCTTGGAAACACCATATATTTT,CASRGADFLGNTIYF
.,TRBJ1-4,.,TRBV29-1,TGCAGCGTTGACTTTTGGGGATCGGGCGAAAAACTGTTTTTT,CSVDFWGSGEKLFF
.,TRBJ2-5,TRBD1,TRBV2,TGTGCCAGCAGTCCATGGACAGGACGGGGGACCCAGTACTTC,CASSPWTGRGTQYF
.,TRBJ1-2,.,TRBV6-5,TGTGCCAGCAGTCAATGGACCAGGGACGGCTACACCTTC,CASSQWTRDGYTF
.,TRBJ2-7,.,TRBV5-4,TGTGCCAGCAGCTTGAAGGCGACCGCCAATAAGCAGTACTTC,CASSLKATANKQYF
.,TRBJ2-7,.,TRBV28,TGTGCCAGCAGCCAACTCGTCCTAGCACATCCCTACGAGCAGTACTTC,CASSQLVLAHPYEQYF
.,TRBJ2-7,.,TRBV6-6,TGTGCCAGCAGTTACGGGGACGGCTACGAGCAGTACTTC,CASSYGDGYEQYF